This TCR beta chain was documented in a study of glioma-infiltrating T cells after dendritic cell vaccination. Data came from immunoSEQ multiplex PCR; TCRdb stores just in-frame clones and leaves some out. The sample shows 90,000 to 110,000 clones, nearly 90% of them seen only once. Germline assignment: CDR1 SGDLS and CDR2 YYNGEE. After removal of 2 bases from V and 4 bases from J, the junction contained 6 bases not matched to a gene. The CDR3 loop spans 16 amino acids. Time point noted: after dendritic cell vaccination, including at tumor progression/relapse. This TCR was sampled from a human donor with glioblastoma. The V call is TRBV9, the J call TRBJ2-3, with 11 bases identical to TRBD2. The sample here was blood, taken after dendritic cell vaccination. CDR3 region: CASSVTTSGTPDTQYF. The CDR3 nucleotides read TGTGCCAGCAGCGTTACGACTAGCGGGACCCCAGATACGCAGTATTTT.